This T cell receptor (beta chain) was found in a study of radiation and T cells in renal cell carcinoma. Time point indicated: blood 2 weeks post-SBRT. Indicated treatment: 15 Gy SBRT to primary tumor, nephrectomy 4 weeks later. Clones were read by immunoSEQ multiplex PCR, and TCRdb kept only the in-frame ones, dropping some. This repertoire shows 20,000 to 30,000 clones, more than 65% found once; its top ten account for 25% to 40%. This clone was detected a few times. Sequences were derived from blood, sampled from a patient whose treatment included radiotherapy and nephrectomy. The receptor was isolated from a man between 60 and 70 years old with renal cell carcinoma.

CDR3 region: CASSDSRGGETQYF. In DNA form, the CDR3 reads TGCGCCAGCTCCGACAGCCGCGGGGGAGAGACCCAGTACTTC. The V and J genes are TRBV10-1 and TRBJ2-5, with TRBD2 matching over 7 bases. Looked up from germline, CDR1 is WNHNN and CDR2 is SYGVQD (reference sequence). V shed 8 bases and J 4 bases; nucleotides not matched to a gene: 10. The CDR3 length is 14 residues.